The clone carrying this T cell receptor beta chain has a count of ten or more. The antigen is not known. Regions amplified from RNA transcripts were the TCR beta CDR3 regions. Primed by the HTBI set, a first-round RT-PCR was run on the TCR CDR3. MiXCR, applied by TCRdb to the multiplex PCR reads, yields one record per CDR3 protein. The sample contains fewer than 750,000 distinct CDR3 sequences, roughly 50% of which appear only once. The data derive from a study of T cells in Graves' hyperthyroidism and ophthalmopathy. Study-wide results and caveats: Peripheral blood also featured most of the thyroid clonotypes expanded above 0.001.

There are 14 residues in the CDR3. V lost 0 bases to trimming and J lost 3 bases, with 8 bases between them. Germline-derived CDR1 and CDR2 are MNHEY and SVGAGI. The chain joins TRBV6-5 to TRBJ1-2, with D unclear. This receptor was taken from a woman aged 18 to 35 with Graves' hyperthyroidism. The specimen sequenced was peripheral blood or thyroid tissue (not recorded which). The DNA for the CDR3 is TGTGCCAGCAGTTACTCTTACACCGACTATGGCTACACCTTC. Protein: CASSYSYTDYGYTF.